What follows are 21 T cell receptor beta chains derived from one specimen sequenced in a study of response to subunit inactivated influenza vaccine (dated by TCRdb to the late 2010s). Library generation was performed with RT-PCR. For sequencing, an Illumina HiSeq 2500 was employed. In-frame beta chains were kept once TCRdb had trimmed the public reads at Q25 with fastp and called clones with MiXCR. For every CDR3 protein sequence, its rows merge into one entry that carries the most common genes and DNA. In all, the sample holds more than 150,000 distinct CDR3 sequences, and about a tenth of those were seen once. In total, the top ten clones hold about a tenth of the sample. Source: non-naive T cells sorted from PBMCs, taken on the day of vaccination. Interpreted using the paper, the cell subset or site label stands for: memory T cell fraction. The origin of the receptors is a man aged 50-60 years who received an inactivated influenza vaccine. Donor details come from another sample of the same person, matched by shared clones.

This chain connects TRBV25-1 to TRBJ2-2; TRBD2 is a possible D gene (7 bases). Trimming took 3 bases from V and 4 from J, leaving 15 bases between them. Germline CDR1 and CDR2: MGHDK and SYGVNS. The CDR3 spans 16 residues. CDR3 in amino acids: CASSDLQGGGTGELFF. The CDR3 DNA follows: TGTGCCAGCAGTGACCTACAGGGCGGGGGCACCGGGGAGCTGTTTTTT.

The sample holds a few counts of this clonotype. This rearrangement joins TRBV25-1 to TRBJ2-2; 7 nucleotides line up with TRBD1. The CDR3 spans 14 residues. CDR1 MGHDK and CDR2 SYGVNS come from the germline V gene. J lost 6 bases, V lost 6 bases, and 7 bases had no gene match. The CDR3 reads CASSKDRVAGELFF. The CDR3 region has the DNA TGTGCCAGCAGCAAAGACAGGGTAGCCGGGGAGCTGTTTTTT.

The chain uses TRBV20-1 and TRBJ2-7, with D possibly matching TRBD1 (5 bases). The CDR3 is 14 amino acids. Germline CDR1 reads DFQATT; CDR2 reads SNEGSKA (reference sequence). The V and J ends lost 4 bases and 2 bases respectively, with 15 bases between them. In DNA, the CDR3 is TGCAGTGCTATCTCACCCTGGACAACCTACGAGCAGTACTTC. This codes for CSAISPWTTYEQYF.

The V and J genes are TRBV10-3 and TRBJ2-1; D tentatively reads TRBD1 or TRBD2 (5 bases each). Germline V lookup: CDR1 ENHRY, CDR2 SYGVKD. V lost 2 bases to trimming and J lost 3 bases, with 14 bases between them. This CDR3 is built from 16 residues. The CDR3 sequence: CAISEGSGTYYNEQFF. CDR3 bases: TGTGCCATCAGTGAGGGGTCCGGGACGTACTACAATGAGCAGTTCTTC.

This chain links TRBV30 with TRBJ1-3, with TRBD1 matching over 7 bases. CDR1 is GTSNPN, CDR2 SVGIG, per germline (reference sequence). The ends lost 2 bases at V and 7 bases at J; junction bases unmatched: 5. The CDR3 runs 13 residues. CDR3 sequence (DNA): TGTGCCTGGAGTTTAGGGGGCCGGAACACCATATATTTT. Amino acids: CAWSLGGRNTIYF.

The chain employs TRBV5-6 and TRBJ2-1, with D unresolved. The CDR3 is 13 residues long. The germline V gene encodes CDR1 SGHDT and CDR2 YYEEEE. Trimming pared 0 bases from V and 7 bases from J, leaving 8 bases between. DNA of the CDR3: TGTGCCAGCAGCTTGGTACAGACTAATGAGCAGTTCTTC. Translating gives CASSLVQTNEQFF.

This clonotype occurred once. The chain combines TRBV2 with TRBJ2-1; no firm D call. This CDR3 is built from 16 residues. In germline, CDR1 is SNHLY, CDR2 FYNNEI. Trimming left V 1 base short and J 2 bases short, with 12 bases between. CDR3 coding DNA: TGTGCCAGCAGTGAAGGGGCGCGGAGCCCCTACAATGAGCAGTTCTTC. It encodes CASSEGARSPYNEQFF. Full variable domain (remainder filled in from reference TRBV2 and TRBJ2-1): EPEVTQTPSHQVTQMGQEVILRCVPISNHLYFYWYRQILGQKVEFLVSFYNNEISEKSEIFDDQFSVERPDGSNFTLKIRSTKLEDSAMYFCASSEGARSPYNEQFFGPGTRLTVL.

The chain uses TRBV4-1 and TRBJ2-4, with TRBD2 identical over 10 bases. J was trimmed by 3 bases and V by 1 base; bases with no gene match: 15. Germline loops: CDR1 MGHRA, CDR2 YSYEKL. CDR3 length: 20 residues. CDR3 coding DNA: TGCGCCAGCAGCCAAGTGTCGCCAAGCGGGGGGGCCTATGTCAAAAACATTCAGTACTTC. Protein: CASSQVSPSGGAYVKNIQYF.

The chain joins TRBV4-2 to TRBJ2-3; 7 bases match TRBD2. V was pared by 5 bases and J by 0 bases, with 5 bases of the junction left unmatched. Germline CDR1 reads LGHNA; CDR2 reads YNFKEQ. This CDR3 region has 15 residues. CDR3 sequence (DNA): TGTGCCAGCAGCAAAACTAGCGCTAGCACAGATACGCAGTATTTT. Translated: CASSKTSASTDTQYF.

In this sample, this clonotype turned up many times. V gene TRBV18 combines with J gene TRBJ1-1; no clear D gene. V gave up 4 bases and J gave up 1 base, with 22 bases separating them. In germline, CDR1 is KGHSH, CDR2 LQKENI. CDR3 size: 18 residues. The CDR3 reads CASSRGRSKILSNTEAFF. In DNA form, the CDR3 reads TGTGCCAGCTCACGGGGTCGCAGTAAAATCCTTTCGAACACTGAAGCTTTCTTT.

The sample holds a few counts of this clonotype. The chain recombines TRBV6-5 with TRBJ2-2, with 7 nucleotides matching TRBD1. Germline V lookup: CDR1 MNHEY, CDR2 SVGAGI. The CDR3 has 17 residues. Unmatched junction bases numbered 11, after V lost 4 bases and J lost 3 bases. The CDR3 region has the DNA TGTGCCAGCAGTTCCGGGACAGCCACCTTGGACACCGGGGAGCTGTTTTTT. This sequence encodes CASSSGTATLDTGELFF.

This clonotype showed up many times. The chain joins TRBV4-2 to TRBJ1-2, with a tentative D call TRBD1 (6 bases). The CDR3 loop spans 15 amino acids. The ends were cut back, 3 bases at V and 2 bases at J, with 13 bases in the middle. Germline values: CDR1 LGHNA, CDR2 YNFKEQ. CDR3: CASSQAGTQNYGYTF. The CDR3 nucleotides are TGTGCCAGCAGCCAGGCCGGGACACAAAACTATGGCTACACCTTC.

In this sample, this clonotype turned up a few times. This chain uses TRBV5-1 with TRBJ2-2, with 13 nucleotides matching TRBD2. Germline V gene data show CDR1 as SGHRS and CDR2 as YFSETQ. Trimming cost V 3 bases and J 1 base; bases outside gene matches: 3. This CDR3 contains 17 residues. Written as DNA, the CDR3 is TGCGCCAGCAGCTCTGGGACTAGCGGGAAGAACACCGGGGAGCTGTTTTTT. Translating it yields CASSSGTSGKNTGELFF.

V is TRBV6-1 and J is TRBJ2-2; D possibly corresponds to TRBD2 (7 bases). The V end was cut by 10 bases, the J end by 1 base, with 13 bases between. Germline CDR1 is MNHNS and CDR2 is SASEGT. The CDR3 consists of 14 residues. The CDR3 protein is CATTGGLNTGELFF. CDR3 nucleotide sequence: TGTGCCACCACCGGGGGGCTGAACACCGGGGAGCTGTTTTTT.

Worth noting for this clonotype: With a much larger clone just one base away, this may be a read error. V and J are TRBV7-9 and TRBJ2-1, with a tentative D call TRBD2 (5 bases). This CDR3 is 14 amino acids long. CDR1 SEHNR and CDR2 FQNEAQ come from the germline V gene (reference sequence). CDR3 nucleotides: TGTGCCAGCAGCTCATACCGGGGTAACAATGAGCAGATCTTC. It translates to CASSSYRGNNEQIF.

The rearrangement uses TRBV2 and TRBJ2-7, with D perhaps assigned TRBD1 or TRBD2 (6 bases each). Between the trimmed V and J ends, which lost 1 base and 3 bases, there was a span of 16 bases. The CDR3 contains 16 residues. The germline CDR1 and CDR2 sequences are SNHLY and FYNNEI. The CDR3 sequence is CASSEEQGGGHYEQYF. CDR3 in DNA: TGTGCCAGCAGTGAAGAACAGGGAGGAGGACACTACGAGCAGTACTTC.

The V and J genes are TRBV29-1 and TRBJ2-1; a weak D match, TRBD1 (6 bases). The CDR3 covers 11 residues. V gave up 7 bases and J gave up 9 bases, with 13 bases separating them. Germline loops: CDR1 SQVTM, CDR2 ANQGSEA. The CDR3 nucleotides read TGCAGCGCCGACAGGTATGGTGAGCAGTTCTTC. This gives the protein CSADRYGEQFF.

This clonotype was counted between two and nine times. This chain joins TRBV28 and TRBJ1-6, with 7 bases matching TRBD1. The CDR3 sequence is 14 residues long. The V gene's germline CDR1 is MDHEN and CDR2 SYDVKM. Trimming removed 8 bases from V and 10 bases from J; junction bases left unmatched: 11. DNA of the CDR3: TGTGCCAGCGAATCGACAGGGTTAAACTCACCCCTCCACTTT. Translating gives CASESTGLNSPLHF.

This clonotype was seen ten or more times. V is TRBV7-8 and J is TRBJ2-2, with unresolved D. Trimming cost V 3 bases and J 2 bases, with 7 bases left between them. CDR1 is SGHVS and CDR2 is FQNEAQ in the germline V gene. There are 14 residues in the CDR3. The DNA for the CDR3 is TGTGCCAGCAGCTTCACATATAACACCGGGGAGCTGTTTTTT. Amino acids: CASSFTYNTGELFF. The full variable domain, its missing parts supplied by reference TRBV7-8 and TRBJ2-2, is GAGVSQSPRYKVAKRGQDVALRCDPISGHVSLFWYQQALGQGPEFLTYFQNEAQLDKSGLPSDRFFAERPEGSVSTLKIQRTQQEDSAVYLCASSFTYNTGELFFGEGSRLTVL.

The chain carries TRBV25-1 and TRBJ1-3; D gene uncertain. CDR1 and CDR2 from the germline V gene are MGHDK and SYGVNS. The CDR3 runs 12 residues. CDR3 sequence (DNA): TGTGCTGCGTCCCCCTTCGGAAACACCATATATTTT. This sequence encodes CAASPFGNTIYF.

This clonotype was seen many times. The chain has TRBV20-1 and TRBJ2-6, with a weak D call TRBD2 (6 bases). Germline lookup yields CDR1 DFQATT and CDR2 SNEGSKA (reference sequence). V dropped 3 bases and J dropped 2 bases, with 8 bases sitting between them. The CDR3 has 14 residues. The DNA for the CDR3 is TGCAGTGCTAGTGGAGGGGCTGGGGCCAACGTCCTGACTTTC. Translation gives CSASGGAGANVLTF.